The 9 T cell receptor beta chains below come from one sample, sequenced in a study of OX40 agonist ivuxolimab in advanced cancers. Assay: immunoSEQ multiplex PCR; the TCRdb copy retains only in-frame clones and omits some. The sample shows approximately 79,000 clones, 92% of them seen only once. The sequencing used CD4+ or CD8+ T cells sorted from blood, collected in a trial of the OX40 agonist ivuxolimab. The receptors derive from an adult with an advanced solid tumor such as melanoma, head and neck, liver or kidney cancer.

This clone has only a few counts. This chain uses TRBV19 with TRBJ1-1, with D unclear. The germline V gene has CDR1 LNHDA and CDR2 SQIVND (reference sequence). V was trimmed by 5 bases and J by 5 bases, leaving 9 bases between them. The CDR3 spans 12 residues. The CDR3 loop is CASSLGRTEAFF. CDR3 bases: TGTGCCAGTAGTCTCGGGAGAACTGAAGCTTTCTTT.

The genes are TRBV5-5 and TRBJ2-7, with D hard to call. From germline, CDR1 is SGHKS and CDR2 YYEKEE (reference sequence). Trimming pared 0 bases from V and 6 bases from J, leaving 4 bases between. The CDR3 is 11 amino acids. The CDR3 DNA sequence: TGTGCCAGCAGCTTGGGGGCCGAGCAGTACTTC. It codes for CASSLGAEQYF.

The V gene is TRBV29-1, the J gene TRBJ2-2; tentative D call: TRBD1 (6 bases). The CDR3 spans 15 residues. From germline, CDR1 is SQVTM and CDR2 ANQGSEA. The V end lost 6 bases, the J end lost 6 bases, and 20 bases lay between the germline ends. The CDR3 here is CSVEYREEDPGELFF. The CDR3 DNA follows: TGCAGCGTGGAATACAGGGAAGAGGATCCCGGGGAGCTGTTTTTT.

The chain couples TRBV2 to TRBJ2-1, with D perhaps matching TRBD1 or TRBD2 (7 bases each). The CDR3 runs to 11 residues. V was cut by 6 bases and J by 14 bases, with 14 bases left in between. The germline V gene has CDR1 SNHLY and CDR2 FYNNEI. CDR3: CASRQPGGEFF. CDR3 sequence (DNA): TGTGCCAGCAGACAACCAGGGGGGGAGTTCTTC.

The rearrangement links TRBV11-2 to TRBJ2-2; 10 bases agree with TRBD1. V gave up 5 bases and J gave up 3 bases; unmatched junction bases: 6. Per the germline V gene, CDR1 is SGHAT and CDR2 is FQNNGV. The CDR3 loop spans 16 amino acids. This CDR3 is CASSPPGTGDTGELFF. The DNA of the CDR3 is TGTGCCAGCAGCCCCCCCGGGACAGGGGACACCGGGGAGCTGTTTTTT.

This chain links TRBV9 with TRBJ2-3; D is uncertain. V lost 3 bases and J 2 bases, leaving 16 bases between the germline ends. Germline V gene sequence: CDR1 SGDLS, CDR2 YYNGEE. The CDR3 totals 16 residues. The CDR3, as DNA: TGTGCCAGCAGCGCGGGCGGCACCTATCCCACAGATACGCAGTATTTT. This translates into CASSAGGTYPTDTQYF.

The chain has TRBV6-1 and TRBJ2-1, with a weak D call TRBD1 (5 bases). V lost 7 bases and J lost 0, with 10 bases in between. The CDR3 length is 14 residues. Germline values: CDR1 MNHNS, CDR2 SASEGT. CDR3 sequence: CASKKDISYNEQFF. CDR3 coding DNA: TGTGCCAGCAAGAAGGACATCTCCTACAATGAGCAGTTCTTC.

This chain joins TRBV2 and TRBJ2-7; 8 nucleotides match TRBD1. J gave up 1 base and V 4 bases, and 9 bases lay outside the gene matches. The germline V gene has CDR1 SNHLY and CDR2 FYNNEI. This CDR3 comprises 16 residues. The CDR3 nucleotides read TGTGCCAGCAGTGGCCCAGGGACAGGAGAATCCTACGAGCAGTACTTC. As protein: CASSGPGTGESYEQYF.

V is TRBV19 and J is TRBJ2-7, with 13 bases fitting TRBD2. The CDR3 length is 15 residues. CDR1 and CDR2 (germline): LNHDA, SQIVND (reference sequence). The junction had 8 bases not matched to a gene; V was cut back by 6 bases and J by 6 bases. The CDR3 spells CASSPLGTSGVEQYF. The CDR3 DNA follows: TGTGCCAGTAGCCCACTCGGGACTAGCGGGGTCGAGCAGTACTTC.